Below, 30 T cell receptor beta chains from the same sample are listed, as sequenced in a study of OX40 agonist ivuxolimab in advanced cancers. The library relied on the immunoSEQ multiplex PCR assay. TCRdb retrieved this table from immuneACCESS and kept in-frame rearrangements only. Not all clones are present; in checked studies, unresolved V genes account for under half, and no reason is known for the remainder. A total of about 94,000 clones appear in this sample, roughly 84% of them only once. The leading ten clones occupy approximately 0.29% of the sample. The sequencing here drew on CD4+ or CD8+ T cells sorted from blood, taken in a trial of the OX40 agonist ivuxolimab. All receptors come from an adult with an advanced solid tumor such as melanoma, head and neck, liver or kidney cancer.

CDR3 residues: CASSLHLGEQYF. In nucleotides, the CDR3 is TGTGCCAGCAGCCTACACCTGGGGGAGCAGTACTTC. The J gene is TRBJ2-7, the V gene TRBV7-2; D ambiguous. CDR3 length: 12 amino acids. V lost 5 bases and J 7 bases, leaving 12 bases between the germline ends. The germline CDR1 and CDR2 sequences are SGHTA and FQGNSA.

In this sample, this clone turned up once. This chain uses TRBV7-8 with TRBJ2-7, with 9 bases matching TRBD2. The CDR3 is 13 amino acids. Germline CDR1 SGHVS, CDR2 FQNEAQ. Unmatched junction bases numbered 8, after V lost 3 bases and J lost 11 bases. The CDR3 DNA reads TGTGCCAGCAGCTTTATTAGCGGGGGATCTAAGTACTTC. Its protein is CASSFISGGSKYF.

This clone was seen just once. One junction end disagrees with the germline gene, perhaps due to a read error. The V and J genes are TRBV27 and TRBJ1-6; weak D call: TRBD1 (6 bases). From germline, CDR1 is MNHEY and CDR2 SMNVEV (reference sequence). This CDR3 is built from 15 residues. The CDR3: CVSSSRGGLSSPLHF. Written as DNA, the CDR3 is TGTGTCAGCAGTTCTAGAGGGGGTCTAAGCTCACCCCTCCACTTT.

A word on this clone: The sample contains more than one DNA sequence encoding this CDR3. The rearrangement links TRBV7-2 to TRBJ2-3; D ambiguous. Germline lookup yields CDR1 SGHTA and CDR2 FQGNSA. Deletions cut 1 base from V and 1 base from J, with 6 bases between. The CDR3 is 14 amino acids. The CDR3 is CASSLDRGTDTQYF. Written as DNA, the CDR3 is TGTGCCAGCAGCTTAGACAGAGGCACAGATACGCAGTATTTT.

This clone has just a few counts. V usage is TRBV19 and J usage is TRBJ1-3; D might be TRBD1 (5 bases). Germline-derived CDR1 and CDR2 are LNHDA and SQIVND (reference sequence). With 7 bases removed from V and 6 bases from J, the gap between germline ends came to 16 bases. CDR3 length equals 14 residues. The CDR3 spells CASIDGTASNTIYF. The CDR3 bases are TGTGCCAGTATTGACGGGACGGCATCAAACACCATATATTTT.

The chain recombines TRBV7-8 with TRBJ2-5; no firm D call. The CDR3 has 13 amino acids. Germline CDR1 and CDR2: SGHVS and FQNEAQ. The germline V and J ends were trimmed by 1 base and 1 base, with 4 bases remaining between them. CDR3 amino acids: CASSLGVQETQYF. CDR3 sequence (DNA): TGTGCCAGCAGCTTAGGGGTCCAAGAGACCCAGTACTTC.

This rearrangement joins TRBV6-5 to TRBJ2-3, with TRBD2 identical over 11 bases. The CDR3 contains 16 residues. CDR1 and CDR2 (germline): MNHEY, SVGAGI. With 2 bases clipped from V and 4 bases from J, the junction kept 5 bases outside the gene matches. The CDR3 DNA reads TGTGCCAGCAGTTACCTCATGACTAGCGGGGCAGATACGCAGTATTTT. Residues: CASSYLMTSGADTQYF.

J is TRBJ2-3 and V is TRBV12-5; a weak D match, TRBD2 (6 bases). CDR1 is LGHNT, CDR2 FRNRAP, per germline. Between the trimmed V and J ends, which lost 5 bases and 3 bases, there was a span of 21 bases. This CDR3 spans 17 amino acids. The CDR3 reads CASGPIPRDSSTDTQYF. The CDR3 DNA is TGTGCTAGTGGTCCCATTCCCCGGGACTCCTCTACAGATACGCAGTATTTT.

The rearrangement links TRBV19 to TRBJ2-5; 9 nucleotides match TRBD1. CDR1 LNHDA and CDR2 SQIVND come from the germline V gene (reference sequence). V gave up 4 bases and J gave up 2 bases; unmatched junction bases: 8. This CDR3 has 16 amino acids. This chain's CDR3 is CASSNPTGGRQETQYF. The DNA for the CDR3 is TGTGCCAGTAGTAACCCCACAGGGGGCCGTCAAGAGACCCAGTACTTC.

The CDR3 nucleotides are TGTGCCACCAGGGACGGGTTGGAGGGGCCCCAGCATTTT. Translation: CATRDGLEGPQHF. This chain joins TRBV15 and TRBJ1-5; D call uncertain. Germline assignment: CDR1 LNHNV and CDR2 YYDKDF (reference sequence). This CDR3 has 13 amino acids. V was shortened by 6 bases and J by 9 bases, with 15 bases between the two germline ends.

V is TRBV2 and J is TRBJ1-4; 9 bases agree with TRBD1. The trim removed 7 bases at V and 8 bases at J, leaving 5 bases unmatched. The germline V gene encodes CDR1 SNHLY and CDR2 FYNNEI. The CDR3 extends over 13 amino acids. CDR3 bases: TGTGCCAGCACCCGGGACAGGGCCGAAAAACTGTTTTTT. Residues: CASTRDRAEKLFF.

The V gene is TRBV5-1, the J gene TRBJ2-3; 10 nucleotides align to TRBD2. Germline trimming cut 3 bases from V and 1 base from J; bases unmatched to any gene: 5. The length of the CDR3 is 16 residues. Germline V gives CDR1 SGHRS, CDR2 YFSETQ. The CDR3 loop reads CASSSVTSGGTDTQYF. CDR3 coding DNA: TGCGCCAGCAGCTCCGTTACTAGCGGGGGCACAGATACGCAGTATTTT.

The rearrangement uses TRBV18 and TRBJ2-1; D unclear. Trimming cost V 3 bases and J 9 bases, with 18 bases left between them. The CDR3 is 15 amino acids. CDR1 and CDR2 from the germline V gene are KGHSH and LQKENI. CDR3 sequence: CASSPKGTESSEQFF. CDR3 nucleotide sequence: TGTGCCAGCTCACCGAAAGGAACCGAATCCAGTGAGCAGTTCTTC.

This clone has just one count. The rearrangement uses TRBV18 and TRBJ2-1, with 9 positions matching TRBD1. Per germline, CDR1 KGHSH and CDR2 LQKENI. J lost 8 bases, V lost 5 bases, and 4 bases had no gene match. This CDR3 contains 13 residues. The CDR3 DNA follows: TGTGCCAGCTCAGGGACAGGGAAGGATGAGCAGTTCTTC. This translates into CASSGTGKDEQFF.

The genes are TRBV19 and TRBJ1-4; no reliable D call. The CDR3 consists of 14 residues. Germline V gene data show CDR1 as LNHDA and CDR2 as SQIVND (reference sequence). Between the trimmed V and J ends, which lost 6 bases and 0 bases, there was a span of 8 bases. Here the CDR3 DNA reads TGTGCCAGTAGGCCAGGCGCAACTAATGAAAAACTGTTTTTT. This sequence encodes CASRPGATNEKLFF.

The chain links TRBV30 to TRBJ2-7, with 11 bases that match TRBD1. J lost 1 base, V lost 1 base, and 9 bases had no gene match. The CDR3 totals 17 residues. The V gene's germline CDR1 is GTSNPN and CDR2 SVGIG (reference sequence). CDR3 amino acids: CAWSAPGQGARSYEQYF. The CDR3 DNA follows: TGTGCCTGGAGTGCCCCCGGACAGGGGGCGAGATCCTACGAGCAGTACTTC.

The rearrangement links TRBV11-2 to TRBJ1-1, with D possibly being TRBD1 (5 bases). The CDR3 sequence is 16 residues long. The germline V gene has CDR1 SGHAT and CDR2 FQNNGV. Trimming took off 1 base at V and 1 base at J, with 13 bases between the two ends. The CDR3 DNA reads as TGTGCCAGCAGCTTAGGACACAGGACGGGGAACACTGAAGCTTTCTTT. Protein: CASSLGHRTGNTEAFF.

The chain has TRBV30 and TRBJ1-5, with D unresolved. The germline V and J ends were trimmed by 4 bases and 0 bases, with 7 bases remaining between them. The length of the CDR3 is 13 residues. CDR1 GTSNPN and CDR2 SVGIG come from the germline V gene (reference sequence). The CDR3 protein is CAWMKDSNQPQHF. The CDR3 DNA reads TGTGCCTGGATGAAGGATAGCAATCAGCCCCAGCATTTT.

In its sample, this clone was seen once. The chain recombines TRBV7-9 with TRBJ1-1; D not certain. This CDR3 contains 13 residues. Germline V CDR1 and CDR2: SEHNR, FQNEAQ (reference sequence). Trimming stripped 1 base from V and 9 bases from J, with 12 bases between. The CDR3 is CASSLGRDSQAFF. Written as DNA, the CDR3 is TGTGCCAGCAGCTTAGGAAGGGATAGCCAAGCTTTCTTT. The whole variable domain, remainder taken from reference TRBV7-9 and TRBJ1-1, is DTGVSQNPRHKITKRGQNVTFRCDPISEHNRLYWYRQTLGQGPEFLTYFQNEAQLEKSRLLSDRFSAERPKGSFSTLEIQRTEQGDSAMYLCASSLGRDSQAFFGQGTRLTVV.

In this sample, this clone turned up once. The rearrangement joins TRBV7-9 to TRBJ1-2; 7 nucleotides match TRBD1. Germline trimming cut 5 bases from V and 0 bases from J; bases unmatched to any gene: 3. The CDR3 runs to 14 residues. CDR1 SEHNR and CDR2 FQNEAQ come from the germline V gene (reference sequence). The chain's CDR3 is CASSPGTANYGYTF. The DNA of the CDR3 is TGTGCCAGCAGCCCCGGGACAGCTAACTATGGCTACACCTTC.

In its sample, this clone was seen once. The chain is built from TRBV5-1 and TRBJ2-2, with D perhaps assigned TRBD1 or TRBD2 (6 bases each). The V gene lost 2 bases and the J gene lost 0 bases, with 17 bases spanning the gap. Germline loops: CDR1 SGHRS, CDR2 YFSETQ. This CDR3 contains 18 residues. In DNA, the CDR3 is TGCGCCAGCAGCTTCACCGTACGGGGGCCTTCGAACACCGGGGAGCTGTTTTTT. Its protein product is CASSFTVRGPSNTGELFF. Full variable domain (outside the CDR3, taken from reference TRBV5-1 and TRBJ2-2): KAGVTQTPRYLIKTRGQQVTLSCSPISGHRSVSWYQQTPGQGLQFLFEYFSETQRNKGNFPGRFSGRQFSNSRSEMNVSTLELGDSALYLCASSFTVRGPSNTGELFFGEGSRLTVL.

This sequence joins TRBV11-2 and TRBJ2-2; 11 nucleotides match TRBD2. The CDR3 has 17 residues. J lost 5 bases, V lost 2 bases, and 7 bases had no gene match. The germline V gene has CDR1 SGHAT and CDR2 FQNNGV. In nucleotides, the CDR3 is TGTGCCAGCAGCTTAAAGCTAGCGGGGGGTAGGACCGGGGAGCTGTTTTTT. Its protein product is CASSLKLAGGRTGELFF. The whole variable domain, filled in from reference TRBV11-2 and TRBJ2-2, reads EAGVAQSPRYKIIEKRQSVAFWCNPISGHATLYWYQQILGQGPKLLIQFQNNGVVDDSQLPKDRFSAERLKGVDSTLKIQPAKLEDSAVYLCASSLKLAGGRTGELFFGEGSRLTVL.

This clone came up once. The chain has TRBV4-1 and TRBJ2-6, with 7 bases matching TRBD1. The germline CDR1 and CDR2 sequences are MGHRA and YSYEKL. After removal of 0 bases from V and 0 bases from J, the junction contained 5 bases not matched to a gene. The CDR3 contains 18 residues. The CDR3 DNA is TGCGCCAGCAGCCAAGAGGGACAGAGAAGCTCTGGGGCCAACGTCCTGACTTTC. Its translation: CASSQEGQRSSGANVLTF.

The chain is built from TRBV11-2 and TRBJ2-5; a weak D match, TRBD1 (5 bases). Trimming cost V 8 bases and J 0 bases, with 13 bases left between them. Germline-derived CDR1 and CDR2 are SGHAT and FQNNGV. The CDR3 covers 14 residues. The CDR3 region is CASARTPYQETQYF. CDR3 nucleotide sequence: TGTGCCAGCGCCAGGACACCGTACCAAGAGACCCAGTACTTC.

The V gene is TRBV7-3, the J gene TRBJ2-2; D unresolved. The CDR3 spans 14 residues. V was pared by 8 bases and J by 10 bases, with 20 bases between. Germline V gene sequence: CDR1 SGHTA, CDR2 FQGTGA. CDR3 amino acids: CASSRGPIGEELFF. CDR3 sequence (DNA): TGTGCCAGCTCTCGCGGTCCCATCGGAGAGGAGCTGTTTTTT. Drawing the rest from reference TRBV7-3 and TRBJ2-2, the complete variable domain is GAGVSQTPSNKVTEKGKYVELRCDPISGHTALYWYRQSLGQGPEFLIYFQGTGAADDSGLPNDRFFAVRPEGSVSTLKIQRTERGDSAVYLCASSRGPIGEELFFGEGSRLTVL.

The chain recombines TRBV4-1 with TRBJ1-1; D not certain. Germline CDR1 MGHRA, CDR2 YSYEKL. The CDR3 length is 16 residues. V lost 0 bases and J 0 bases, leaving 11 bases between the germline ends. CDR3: CASSQDRVVMNTEAFF. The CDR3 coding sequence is TGCGCCAGCAGCCAAGACCGGGTAGTTATGAACACTGAAGCTTTCTTT.

The CDR3 region has the DNA TGTGCCAGCAGCCAATCAGCCAGCACCTACACTGAAGCTTTCTTT. Translating it yields CASSQSASTYTEAFF. V and J are TRBV14 and TRBJ1-1; no definite D call. Germline CDR1 SGHDN, CDR2 FVKESK. Trimming pared 2 bases from V and 3 bases from J, leaving 13 bases between. This CDR3 is 15 amino acids long.

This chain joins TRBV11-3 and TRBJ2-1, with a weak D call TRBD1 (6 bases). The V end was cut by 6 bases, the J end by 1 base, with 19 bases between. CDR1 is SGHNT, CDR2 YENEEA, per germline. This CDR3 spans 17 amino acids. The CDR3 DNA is TGTGCCAGCAGTCCGAACCTAAGACAGGAATCCTACAATGAGCAGTTCTTC. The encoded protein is CASSPNLRQESYNEQFF.

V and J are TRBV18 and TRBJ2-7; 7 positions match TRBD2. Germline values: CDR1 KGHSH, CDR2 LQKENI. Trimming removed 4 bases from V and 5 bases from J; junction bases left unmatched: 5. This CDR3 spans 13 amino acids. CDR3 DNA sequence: TGTGCCAGCTCACGGTCGCGGGGGAACGAGCAGTACTTC. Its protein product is CASSRSRGNEQYF.

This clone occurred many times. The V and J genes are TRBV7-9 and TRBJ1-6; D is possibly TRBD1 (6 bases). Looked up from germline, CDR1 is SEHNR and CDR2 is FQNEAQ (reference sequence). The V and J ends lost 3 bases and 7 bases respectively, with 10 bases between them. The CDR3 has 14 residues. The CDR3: CASSFGQQNSPLHF. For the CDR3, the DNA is TGTGCCAGCAGCTTCGGACAGCAAAATTCACCCCTCCACTTT.